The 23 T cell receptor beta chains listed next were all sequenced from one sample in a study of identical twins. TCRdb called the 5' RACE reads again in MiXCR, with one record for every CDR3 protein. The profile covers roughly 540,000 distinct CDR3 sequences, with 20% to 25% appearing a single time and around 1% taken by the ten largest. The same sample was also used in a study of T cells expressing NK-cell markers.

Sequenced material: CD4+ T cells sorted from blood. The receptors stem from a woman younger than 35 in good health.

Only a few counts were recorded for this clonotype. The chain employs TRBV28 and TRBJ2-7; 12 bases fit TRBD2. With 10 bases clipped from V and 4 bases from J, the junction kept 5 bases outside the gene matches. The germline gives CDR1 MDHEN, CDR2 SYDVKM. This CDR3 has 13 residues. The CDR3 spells CATGLAGQYEQYF. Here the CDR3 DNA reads TGTGCCACTGGACTAGCGGGGCAATACGAGCAGTACTTC.

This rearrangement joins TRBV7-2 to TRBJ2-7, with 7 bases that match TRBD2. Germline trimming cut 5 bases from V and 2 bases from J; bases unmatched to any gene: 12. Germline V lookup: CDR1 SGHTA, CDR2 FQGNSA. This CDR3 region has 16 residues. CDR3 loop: CASSSGDGGRTYEQYF. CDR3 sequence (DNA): TGTGCCAGCAGCAGCGGGGACGGTGGACGTACCTACGAGCAGTACTTC.

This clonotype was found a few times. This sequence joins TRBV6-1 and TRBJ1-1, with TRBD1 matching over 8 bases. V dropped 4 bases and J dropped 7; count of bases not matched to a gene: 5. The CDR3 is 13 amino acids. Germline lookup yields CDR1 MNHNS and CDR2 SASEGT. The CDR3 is CASSAIGQGEAFF. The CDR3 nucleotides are TGTGCCAGCAGTGCAATTGGACAGGGTGAAGCTTTCTTT.

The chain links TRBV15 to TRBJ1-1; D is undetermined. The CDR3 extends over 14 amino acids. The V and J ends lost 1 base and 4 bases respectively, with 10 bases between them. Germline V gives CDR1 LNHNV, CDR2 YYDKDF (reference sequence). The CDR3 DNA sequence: TGTGCCACCAGCAGAGTAGAGCACGGCACTGAAGCTTTCTTT. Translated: CATSRVEHGTEAFF.

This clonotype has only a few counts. CDR3 in DNA: TGCGCCAGCAGTCAGCGGTCGGGCGGCGGGGCGCAGTATTTT. This gives the protein CASSQRSGGGAQYF. This chain joins TRBV10-1 and TRBJ2-3; tentatively, D is TRBD2 (6 bases). The V end was cut by 5 bases, the J end by 10 bases, with 19 bases between. CDR1 WNHNN and CDR2 SYGVQD come from the germline V gene (reference sequence). This CDR3 is 14 amino acids long.

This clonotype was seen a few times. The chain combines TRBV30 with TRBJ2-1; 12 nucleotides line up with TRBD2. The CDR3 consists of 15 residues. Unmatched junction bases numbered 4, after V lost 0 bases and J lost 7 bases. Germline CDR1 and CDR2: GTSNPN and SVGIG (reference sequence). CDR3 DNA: TGTGCCTGGAGTGTAACGACTAGCGGGAGAAATGAGCAGTTCTTC. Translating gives CAWSVTTSGRNEQFF.

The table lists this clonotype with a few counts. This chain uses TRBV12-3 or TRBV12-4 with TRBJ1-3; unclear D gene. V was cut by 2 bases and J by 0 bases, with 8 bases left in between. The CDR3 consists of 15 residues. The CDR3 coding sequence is TGTGCCAGCAGTTTAATAGCTAACTCTGGAAACACCATATATTTT. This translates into CASSLIANSGNTIYF.

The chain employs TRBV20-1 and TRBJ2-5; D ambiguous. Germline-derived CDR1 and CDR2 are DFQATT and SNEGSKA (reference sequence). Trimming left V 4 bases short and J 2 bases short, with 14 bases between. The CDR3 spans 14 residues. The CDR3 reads CSAIHSRRQETQYF. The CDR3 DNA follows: TGCAGTGCTATCCATTCCAGGCGGCAAGAGACCCAGTACTTC.

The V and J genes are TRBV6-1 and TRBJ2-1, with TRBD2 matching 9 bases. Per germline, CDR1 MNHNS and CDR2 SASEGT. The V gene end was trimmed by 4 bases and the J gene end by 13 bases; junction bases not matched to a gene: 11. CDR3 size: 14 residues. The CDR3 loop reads CASSVTLAGRNQFF. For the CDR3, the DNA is TGTGCCAGCAGTGTAACCCTAGCGGGGAGGAATCAGTTCTTC.

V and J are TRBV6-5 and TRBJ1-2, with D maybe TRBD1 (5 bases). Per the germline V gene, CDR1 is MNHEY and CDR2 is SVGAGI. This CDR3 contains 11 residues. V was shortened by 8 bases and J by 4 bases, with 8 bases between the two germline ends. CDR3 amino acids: CASGGGYGYTF. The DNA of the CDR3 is TGTGCCAGCGGGGGGGGCTATGGCTACACCTTC.

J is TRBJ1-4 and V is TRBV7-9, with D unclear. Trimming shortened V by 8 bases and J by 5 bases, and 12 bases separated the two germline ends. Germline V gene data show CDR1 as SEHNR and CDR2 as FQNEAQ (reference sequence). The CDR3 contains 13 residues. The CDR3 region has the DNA TGTGCCAGCGTGAGGAGCGCCAATGAAAAACTGTTTTTT. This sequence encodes CASVRSANEKLFF.

As DNA, the CDR3 is TGTGCCAGCCGAGGACTAGCGCCTAACTACGAGCAGTACTTC. The encoded protein is CASRGLAPNYEQYF. The chain carries TRBV6-1 and TRBJ2-7; 9 bases match TRBD2. V lost 8 bases and J lost 3; bases outside the gene matches: 8. This CDR3 is built from 14 residues. Germline CDR1 and CDR2: MNHNS and SASEGT.

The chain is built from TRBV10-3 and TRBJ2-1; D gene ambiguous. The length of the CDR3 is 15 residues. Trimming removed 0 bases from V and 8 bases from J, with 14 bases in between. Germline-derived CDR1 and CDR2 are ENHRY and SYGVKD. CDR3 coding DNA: TGTGCCATCAGTGAGTCCGTCCCGCCACCTGATGAGCAGTTCTTC. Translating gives CAISESVPPPDEQFF.

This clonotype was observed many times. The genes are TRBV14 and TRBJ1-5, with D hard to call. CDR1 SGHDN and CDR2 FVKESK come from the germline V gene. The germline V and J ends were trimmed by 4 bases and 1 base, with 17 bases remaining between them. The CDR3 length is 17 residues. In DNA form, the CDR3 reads TGTGCCAGCAGCCTCGAGACGGGGTTGGAGAGCAATCAGCCCCAGCATTTT. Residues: CASSLETGLESNQPQHF.

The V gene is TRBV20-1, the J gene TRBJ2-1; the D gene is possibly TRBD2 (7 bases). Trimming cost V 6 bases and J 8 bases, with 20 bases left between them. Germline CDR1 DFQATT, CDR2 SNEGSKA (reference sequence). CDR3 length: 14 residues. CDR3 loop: CSAILARGGYEQFF. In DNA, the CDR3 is TGCAGTGCGATACTAGCGAGGGGGGGGTATGAGCAGTTCTTC.

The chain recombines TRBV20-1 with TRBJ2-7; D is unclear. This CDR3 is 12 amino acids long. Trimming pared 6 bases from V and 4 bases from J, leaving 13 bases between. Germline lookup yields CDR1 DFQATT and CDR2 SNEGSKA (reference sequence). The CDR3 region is CSASGGIYEQYF. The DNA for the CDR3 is TGCAGTGCCTCGGGTGGTATTTACGAGCAGTACTTC.

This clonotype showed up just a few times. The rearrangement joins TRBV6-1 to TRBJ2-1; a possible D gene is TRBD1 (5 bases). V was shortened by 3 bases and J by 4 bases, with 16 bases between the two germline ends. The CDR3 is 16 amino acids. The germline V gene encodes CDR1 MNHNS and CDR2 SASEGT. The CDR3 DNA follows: TGTGCCAGCAGTGACAGACAGCCTCTAAGGTACAATGAGCAGTTCTTC. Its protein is CASSDRQPLRYNEQFF.

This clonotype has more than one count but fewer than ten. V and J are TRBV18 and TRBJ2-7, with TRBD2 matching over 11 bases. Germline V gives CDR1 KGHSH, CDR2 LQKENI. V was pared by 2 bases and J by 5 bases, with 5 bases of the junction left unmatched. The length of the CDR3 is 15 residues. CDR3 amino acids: CASSPLAGGKNEQYF. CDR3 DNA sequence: TGTGCCAGCTCACCATTAGCGGGGGGGAAGAACGAGCAGTACTTC.

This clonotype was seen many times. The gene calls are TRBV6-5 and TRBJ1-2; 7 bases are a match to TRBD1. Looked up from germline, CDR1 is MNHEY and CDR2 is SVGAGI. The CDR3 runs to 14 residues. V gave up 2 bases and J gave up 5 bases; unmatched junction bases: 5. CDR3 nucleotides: TGTGCCAGCAGTTACGACAGGGAGGGGTATGGCTACACCTTC. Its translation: CASSYDREGYGYTF.

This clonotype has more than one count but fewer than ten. The CDR3 here is CSARDWGNYGYTF. CDR3 nucleotides: TGCAGTGCTAGGGACTGGGGGAACTATGGCTACACCTTC. The chain employs TRBV20-1 and TRBJ1-2; perhaps TRBD1 as D (5 bases). The ends were cut back, 3 bases at V and 2 bases at J, with 10 bases in the middle. The CDR3 sequence is 13 residues long. Germline CDR1 is DFQATT and CDR2 is SNEGSKA (reference sequence).

In DNA, the CDR3 is TGTGCCAGCAGCTTGTTCCGGGACAGTACCTACGAGCAGTACTTC. It codes for CASSLFRDSTYEQYF. The chain joins TRBV7-2 to TRBJ2-7, with 7 bases identical to TRBD1. Trimming removed 3 bases from V and 2 bases from J; junction bases left unmatched: 7. Germline-derived CDR1 and CDR2 are SGHTA and FQGNSA. The CDR3 extends over 15 amino acids.

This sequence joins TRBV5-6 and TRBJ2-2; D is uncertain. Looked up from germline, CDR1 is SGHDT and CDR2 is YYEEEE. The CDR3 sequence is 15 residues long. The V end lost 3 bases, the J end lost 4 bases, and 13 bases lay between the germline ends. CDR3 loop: CASSSRSRITGELFF. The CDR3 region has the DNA TGTGCCAGCAGCTCGAGGTCCCGGATCACCGGGGAGCTGTTTTTT.

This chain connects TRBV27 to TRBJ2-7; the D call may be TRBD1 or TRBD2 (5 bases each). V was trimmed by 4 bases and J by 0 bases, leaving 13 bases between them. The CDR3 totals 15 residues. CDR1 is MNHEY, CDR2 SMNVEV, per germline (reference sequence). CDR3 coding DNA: TGTGCCAGCAGTTCTCCGGGGACGTACTCCTACGAGCAGTACTTC. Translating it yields CASSSPGTYSYEQYF.